This is a list of T cell receptor beta chains from one sample in a study of Ad26.COV2.S vaccination and SARS-CoV-2 variants. Using immunoSEQ multiplex PCR, the repertoire was profiled, and TCRdb retains in-frame clones only, with some absent. This sample has more than 250,000 clones, with over 75% found just once. Sequencing was performed on peripheral blood, taken in a trial of Ad26.COV2.S vaccine versus placebo. The source of these receptors is a person between 18 and 65 years old who received the Ad26.COV2.S COVID-19 vaccine or a placebo. CDR3s include the opening cysteine and the closing phenylalanine or tryptophan.

j_call v_call cdr3_aa
TRBJ2-7 TRBV19 CASSIEGQGANEQYF
TRBJ1-5 TRBV19 CAARAGNQPQHF
TRBJ1-2 TRBV7-2 CASSPRQGPYGYTF
TRBJ2-3 TRBV7-9 CASSLARGRGDTQYF
TRBJ1-2 TRBV28 CASSFRSIIQGGGYTF
TRBJ2-5 TRBV5-1 CASSPGTGGRETQYF
TRBJ2-3 TRBV4-1 CASSLRDRSTDTQYF
TRBJ2-3 TRBV15 CATSRGGTVGLNTDTQYF
TRBJ2-1 TRBV5-5 CASSFQGQFNEQFF
TRBJ2-7 TRBV10-3 CAISELGAGTYEQYF
TRBJ1-2 TRBV4-2 CASSQDSGTGDLLGYTF
TRBJ2-7 TRBV5-1 CASSLVGSSYEQYF
TRBJ1-4 TRBV3-1/TRBV3-2 CASSQSNEKLFF
TRBJ2-4 TRBV11-2 CASSSNTKNIQYF
TRBJ1-1 TRBV7-9 CASSLTPSNTEAFF
TRBJ1-5 TRBV7-2 CASSGGGTGSNQPQHF
TRBJ2-7 TRBV27 CASSPKALADYYEQYF
TRBJ1-2 TRBV3-1/TRBV3-2 CASSHKRLQGPYGYTF
TRBJ2-7 TRBV9 CASSPTSGGHYEQYF
TRBJ1-1 TRBV5-1 CASSPSTGGLEAFF
TRBJ2-3 TRBV11-3 CASSPDRDPDTQYF
TRBJ2-1 TRBV6-5 CASSYGNEQFF
TRBJ2-5 TRBV11-2 CASSLTGAGETQYF
TRBJ2-5 TRBV30 CAWSSDRVETQYF
TRBJ1-6 TRBV6-6 CASSQTRDRGISRPLHF
TRBJ2-7 TRBV4-2 CASSQDVQFSSYEQYF
TRBJ2-7 TRBV30 CAWRQASSYEQYF
TRBJ1-6 TRBV7-8 CASSLARAPGQGNSPLHF
TRBJ1-1 TRBV12-3/TRBV12-4 CASSLLQGTEAFF